Listed here are 8 T cell receptor beta chains from one sample, sequenced in a study of glioma-infiltrating T cells. Using RNA template, CDR3s of TCR alpha and beta were amplified with iRepertoire arm-PCR. TCRdb passed the multiplex PCR reads through MiXCR, listing each CDR3 protein once. Among approximately 100,000 distinct CDR3 sequences listed, around 28% were seen once. Input material: glioma tissue, nonneoplastic brain tissue, or PBMCs (not recorded which). The source is a human donor with low-grade glioma or glioblastoma, undergoing nonglioma brain surgery, or in good health (not recorded which).

Worth noting for this clonotype: This may be a read error, as it is one base from a much larger clone. This rearrangement joins TRBV7-2 to TRBJ2-1; the D is unclear. The CDR3 is 14 residues long. The germline CDR1 and CDR2 sequences are SGHTA and FQGNSA. The CDR3 is CASSSSRYDNKQFF. The CDR3 DNA reads as TGTGCCAGCAGCTCCTCAAGGTACGACAATAAGCAGTTCTTC.

The rearrangement links TRBV2 to TRBJ1-1; TRBD1 matches 7 bases. The CDR3 is 15 residues long. The germline V gene has CDR1 SNHLY and CDR2 FYNNEI. Trimming took 5 bases from V and 1 from J; bases not matched to a gene: 7. Written as DNA, the CDR3 is TGTGCCAGCAGTTTTACCGGGACAGCGAACACTGAAGCTTTCTTT. Protein product: CASSFTGTANTEAFF.

In its sample, this clonotype ranks as medium-sized. The chain is built from TRBV7-3 and TRBJ2-1, with D hard to call. Germline assignment: CDR1 SGHTA and CDR2 FQGTGA. The CDR3 extends over 13 amino acids. Trimming removed 5 bases from V and 0 bases from J, with 5 bases in between. This CDR3 reads CASSISSYNEQFF. The CDR3, as DNA: TGTGCCAGCAGCATAAGCTCCTACAATGAGCAGTTCTTC.

This clonotype came up many times. The CDR3, as DNA: TGTGCCAGCAGTGGACAGATGGTCAAAAACATTCAGTACTTC. It translates to CASSGQMVKNIQYF. The genes are TRBV6-1 and TRBJ2-4, with a weak D call TRBD1 (5 bases). CDR1 is MNHNS and CDR2 is SASEGT in the germline V gene. CDR3 size: 14 residues. The V end lost 4 bases, the J end lost 3 bases, and 10 bases lay between the germline ends.

CDR3 nucleotides: TGCAGTGCTTTACCGATTTGGACTAGCGGGTCCTACGAGCAGTACTTC. It encodes CSALPIWTSGSYEQYF. The rearrangement joins TRBV20-1 to TRBJ2-7, with 11 nucleotides matching TRBD2. The CDR3 is 16 residues long. V was clipped by 5 bases and J by 1 base; unmatched bases: 10. Germline V gene lookup returns CDR1 DFQATT and CDR2 SNEGSKA (reference sequence).

As to this clonotype: A read error may account for a junction end that differs from germline. The CDR3 region is CASSLAGPLNEQFF. CDR3 nucleotides: TGTGCTAGCAGCTTGGCGGGCCCGCTCAATGAGCAGTTCTTC. The V and J genes are TRBV7-7 and TRBJ2-1; TRBD2 is a possible D gene (5 bases). CDR1 and CDR2 from the germline V gene are SSHAT and FNYEAQ (reference sequence). This CDR3 region has 14 residues. Full variable domain (rest looked up from reference TRBV7-7 and TRBJ2-1): GAGVSQSPRYKVTKRGQDVTLRCDPISSHATLYWYQQALGQGPEFLTYFNYEAQPDKSGLPSDRFSAERPEGSISTLTIQRTEQRDSAMYRCASSLAGPLNEQFFGPGTRLTVL.

V usage is TRBV18 and J usage is TRBJ2-7; D is perhaps TRBD1 (5 bases). This CDR3 comprises 14 residues. Trimming removed 4 bases at V and 3 bases at J, with 13 bases between. Germline-derived CDR1 and CDR2 are KGHSH and LQKENI. The CDR3 loop reads CASSLESQGYEQYF. The CDR3 DNA follows: TGTGCCAGCTCACTAGAATCTCAGGGCTACGAGCAGTACTTC.

On this clonotype itself: One end of the junction does not line up with germline, which may come from a read error. The chain employs TRBV6-2 or TRBV6-3 and TRBJ2-1; 9 bases agree with TRBD2. From germline, CDR1 is MNHEY and CDR2 SVGEGT. This CDR3 comprises 15 residues. The CDR3 reads CASGLAGKVNNEQLF. The CDR3 DNA is TGTGCCAGCGGGCTAGCGGGAAAAGTAAACAATGAGCAGTTATTC.